These 24 T cell receptor beta chains were sequenced from one sample in a study of shared clonotypes between healthy human individuals. Sequencing used immunoSEQ multiplex PCR; TCRdb keeps in-frame clones, though not all of them. The sample records approximately 700,000 clones, 55% to 85% being singletons. The material sequenced was memory CD4+ T cells sorted from blood. The sample's subset: CD45RA-negative fraction. These receptors originate from a woman aged 30 to 39 in good health.

A few counts support this clone. DNA of the CDR3: TGTGCCAGCAGCCTACAACCAGGACAGAATGAAAAACTGTTTTTT. Amino acids: CASSLQPGQNEKLFF. This chain joins TRBV7-6 and TRBJ1-4; weak D call: TRBD1 (6 bases). V was trimmed by 5 bases and J by 5 bases, leaving 15 bases between them. The V gene's germline CDR1 is SGHVS and CDR2 FNYEAQ. This CDR3 is 15 amino acids long. Complete variable domain (other parts from reference TRBV7-6 and TRBJ1-4): GAGVSQSPRYKVTKRGQDVALRCDPISGHVSLYWYRQALGQGPEFLTYFNYEAQQDKSGLPNDRFSAERPEGSISTLTIQRTEQRDSAMYRCASSLQPGQNEKLFFGSGTQLSVL.

This clone has just a few counts. The V and J genes are TRBV7-3 and TRBJ2-3; 14 bases fit TRBD2. The CDR3 totals 17 residues. Germline loops: CDR1 SGHTA, CDR2 FQGTGA. J was trimmed by 4 bases and V by 6 bases; bases with no gene match: 9. The CDR3 DNA sequence: TGTGCCAGCAGTCCTCGACTAGCGGGAGGGTCCGCAGATACGCAGTATTTT. As protein: CASSPRLAGGSADTQYF.

This clone was counted a few times. This chain joins TRBV7-9 and TRBJ1-1; the match to TRBD1 covers 8 bases. V shed 4 bases, J shed 13 bases, and the junction held 14 bases outside the gene matches. The germline gives CDR1 SEHNR, CDR2 FQNEAQ (reference sequence). The CDR3 is 14 amino acids. CDR3 protein: CASSWGDRRSFGFF. As DNA, the CDR3 is TGTGCCAGCAGCTGGGGGGACAGGCGCTCCTTCGGTTTCTTT.

This rearrangement joins TRBV27 to TRBJ2-2; 13 positions agree with TRBD2. This CDR3 region has 17 residues. Germline lookup yields CDR1 MNHEY and CDR2 SMNVEV (reference sequence). V shed 6 bases and J 3 bases; nucleotides not matched to a gene: 7. This CDR3 is CASSPTSGRRDTGELFF. The CDR3, as DNA: TGTGCCAGCAGCCCGACTAGCGGGAGGAGGGACACCGGGGAGCTGTTTTTT.

This chain joins TRBV19 and TRBJ1-5; D is undetermined. This CDR3 is 13 amino acids long. Per the germline V gene, CDR1 is LNHDA and CDR2 is SQIVND (reference sequence). V gave up 3 bases and J gave up 4 bases, with 7 bases separating them. CDR3: CASSIPGNQPQHF. DNA of the CDR3: TGTGCCAGTAGTATTCCCGGGAATCAGCCCCAGCATTTT. The variable domain in full, with the rest retrieved from reference TRBV19 and TRBJ1-5, is DGGITQSPKYLFRKEGQNVTLSCEQNLNHDAMYWYRQDPGQGLRLIYYSQIVNDFQKGDIAEGYSVSREKKESFPLTVTSAQKNPTAFYLCASSIPGNQPQHFGDGTRLSIL.

The genes are TRBV5-4 and TRBJ1-2; weak D call: TRBD1 (6 bases). CDR3 length equals 12 residues. Looked up from germline, CDR1 is SGHNT and CDR2 is YYREEE (reference sequence). V lost 4 bases to trimming and J lost 8 bases, with 12 bases between them. The CDR3 is CASSLQQGGYTF. The CDR3 DNA reads as TGTGCCAGCAGCCTCCAACAGGGCGGCTACACCTTC.

This clone occurred once. CDR3 DNA sequence: TGTGCCATCAGTGAGGGAAGGACAGGGGCGAACACTGAAGCTTTCTTT. It translates to CAISEGRTGANTEAFF. This chain uses TRBV10-3 with TRBJ1-1, with 9 bases matching TRBD1. Trimming removed 2 bases from V and 1 base from J; junction bases left unmatched: 5. The CDR3 is 16 residues long. Germline CDR1 reads ENHRY; CDR2 reads SYGVKD.

This clone occurred many times. In the same sample, other DNA sequences code for this CDR3. This sequence joins TRBV11-2 and TRBJ2-1; 9 bases match TRBD1. Trimming at V came to 4 bases and at J to 3 bases, leaving 1 base not matched to a gene. The germline V gene has CDR1 SGHAT and CDR2 FQNNGV. The CDR3 totals 14 residues. Here the CDR3 reads CASSSGQGYNEQFF. The CDR3 DNA reads as TGTGCCAGCAGCTCGGGACAGGGCTACAATGAGCAGTTCTTC.

The rearrangement uses TRBV5-1 and TRBJ2-2; a weak D match, TRBD1 (5 bases). V dropped 4 bases and J dropped 0 bases, with 7 bases sitting between them. In germline, CDR1 is SGHRS, CDR2 YFSETQ. The CDR3 runs to 14 residues. CDR3 in amino acids: CASSPTANTGELFF. The CDR3 DNA follows: TGCGCCAGCAGCCCGACAGCGAACACCGGGGAGCTGTTTTTT.

This chain links TRBV19 with TRBJ2-7; D possibly corresponds to TRBD2 (6 bases). This CDR3 contains 13 residues. Trimming stripped 5 bases from V and 7 bases from J, with 15 bases between. Germline V CDR1 and CDR2: LNHDA, SQIVND (reference sequence). CDR3 in amino acids: CASSPGLGMEQYF. As DNA, the CDR3 is TGTGCCAGTAGTCCGGGACTTGGAATGGAGCAGTACTTC.

The chain couples TRBV6-5 to TRBJ2-7; D possibly corresponds to TRBD2 (5 bases). Trimming removed 5 bases at V and 12 bases at J, with 17 bases between. CDR3 length: 12 amino acids. Germline CDR1 is MNHEY and CDR2 is SVGAGI. The CDR3 coding sequence is TGTGCCAGCAGTCCCTCGGCGGGCGTAGGGTACTTC. It specifies CASSPSAGVGYF.

The count of this clone is one. J is TRBJ2-3 and V is TRBV5-1; the match to TRBD2 covers 14 bases. There are 19 residues in the CDR3. The germline V gene has CDR1 SGHRS and CDR2 YFSETQ. Losses at the gene ends were 2 bases for V and 1 base for J; bases not matched to a gene: 9. The chain's CDR3 is CASSFLTSGRASGTDTQYF. In DNA form, the CDR3 reads TGCGCCAGCAGCTTCCTGACTAGCGGGAGGGCGTCCGGCACAGATACGCAGTATTTT.

This chain uses TRBV6-1 with TRBJ1-4; D is undetermined. The germline CDR1 and CDR2 sequences are MNHNS and SASEGT. V was pared by 1 base and J by 4 bases, with 13 bases between. The CDR3 runs 16 residues. The CDR3 loop reads CASSEGLGQRNEKLFF. The CDR3 DNA reads as TGTGCCAGCAGTGAAGGGTTAGGGCAGCGTAATGAAAAACTGTTTTTT.

V is TRBV19 and J is TRBJ2-5; TRBD1 might be the D (5 bases). The CDR3 has 15 residues. The V end was cut by 3 bases, the J end by 2 bases, with 13 bases between. The germline V gene has CDR1 LNHDA and CDR2 SQIVND (reference sequence). The CDR3: CASSIQGDRQETQYF. The CDR3 DNA reads as TGTGCCAGTAGTATTCAGGGCGATAGACAAGAGACCCAGTACTTC.

J is TRBJ2-7 and V is TRBV19; D uncertain. Trimming pared 4 bases from V and 0 bases from J, leaving 10 bases between. Germline assignment: CDR1 LNHDA and CDR2 SQIVND (reference sequence). CDR3 size: 14 residues. CDR3: CASSTTVSSYEQYF. The CDR3 DNA reads as TGTGCCAGTAGTACGACTGTGAGCTCCTACGAGCAGTACTTC.

This clone was counted a single time. The chain links TRBV6-5 to TRBJ2-5, with a tentative D call TRBD2 (6 bases). V was cut by 3 bases and J by 4 bases, with 15 bases left in between. The CDR3 is 15 residues long. Germline V gene data show CDR1 as MNHEY and CDR2 as SVGAGI. The chain's CDR3 is CASSYVAGRRETQYF. The CDR3 DNA is TGTGCCAGCAGTTATGTGGCAGGGAGGCGAGAGACCCAGTACTTC.

The chain is built from TRBV28 and TRBJ1-3; D is unclear. V gave up 5 bases and J gave up 9 bases, with 14 bases separating them. The length of the CDR3 is 13 residues. Germline CDR1 is MDHEN and CDR2 is SYDVKM. The CDR3 region is CASSPTDRFTIYF. In nucleotides, the CDR3 is TGTGCCAGCAGTCCCACAGACCGTTTCACCATATATTTT.

The chain recombines TRBV5-4 with TRBJ1-1; D possibly corresponds to TRBD1 (5 bases). From germline, CDR1 is SGHNT and CDR2 YYREEE (reference sequence). This CDR3 has 15 amino acids. V was trimmed by 3 bases and J by 6 bases, leaving 18 bases between them. The CDR3 spells CASSSQLGVPSEAFF. The CDR3 DNA is TGTGCCAGCAGCTCCCAGTTAGGGGTCCCTTCTGAAGCTTTCTTT.

The V gene is TRBV6-1, the J gene TRBJ2-2; no clear D gene. Germline CDR1 and CDR2: MNHNS and SASEGT. This CDR3 has 12 amino acids. Deletions cut 6 bases from V and 1 base from J, with 3 bases between. In DNA, the CDR3 is TGTGCCAGCAGCCGGAACACCGGGGAGCTGTTTTTT. It translates to CASSRNTGELFF.

With regard to this clone: Other DNA sequences in the sample encode the same CDR3. The J gene is TRBJ2-1, the V gene TRBV5-1; 12 positions match TRBD2. The V segment lost 0 bases and the J segment 9 bases; nucleotides outside the gene matches: 1. The CDR3 covers 14 residues. Germline lookup yields CDR1 SGHRS and CDR2 YFSETQ. This chain's CDR3 is CASSLGTSGTEQFF. The CDR3 region has the DNA TGCGCCAGCAGCTTGGGGACTAGCGGGACTGAGCAGTTCTTC.

The CDR3 region is CASSRGVIYEQYF. CDR3 DNA: TGTGCCAGCAGCCGAGGGGTAATCTACGAGCAGTACTTC. The chain uses TRBV28 and TRBJ2-7; D is tentatively TRBD1 or TRBD2 (5 bases each). In germline, CDR1 is MDHEN, CDR2 SYDVKM. The CDR3 is 13 residues long. The V gene lost 6 bases and the J gene lost 3 bases, with 12 bases spanning the gap.

In its sample, this clone was seen a few times. The rearrangement uses TRBV2 and TRBJ1-5, with 7 bases lining up with TRBD1. The germline CDR1 and CDR2 sequences are SNHLY and FYNNEI. V was clipped by 7 bases and J by 1 base; unmatched bases: 7. The CDR3 has 15 residues. DNA of the CDR3: TGTGCCAGCAAGTCGGACAGGTTCAGCAATCAGCCCCAGCATTTT. As protein: CASKSDRFSNQPQHF.

This clone has just a few counts. This chain joins TRBV19 and TRBJ1-2, with 7 bases that match TRBD1. Germline trimming cut 6 bases from V and 6 bases from J; bases unmatched to any gene: 4. Germline values: CDR1 LNHDA, CDR2 SQIVND (reference sequence). The CDR3 sequence is 12 residues long. In DNA form, the CDR3 reads TGTGCCAGTAGCAGACAGGGTGATGGCTACACCTTC. Its translation: CASSRQGDGYTF.

The genes are TRBV6-6 and TRBJ2-3; TRBD2 matches at 8 bases. CDR3 length: 15 residues. V lost 0 bases to trimming and J lost 8 bases; unmatched junction nucleotides: 7. Germline V gene lookup returns CDR1 MNHNY and CDR2 SVGAGI (reference sequence). The chain's CDR3 is CASSYSAGGEGTQYF. For the CDR3, the DNA is TGTGCCAGCAGTTACTCGGCGGGAGGAGAGGGTACGCAGTATTTT.